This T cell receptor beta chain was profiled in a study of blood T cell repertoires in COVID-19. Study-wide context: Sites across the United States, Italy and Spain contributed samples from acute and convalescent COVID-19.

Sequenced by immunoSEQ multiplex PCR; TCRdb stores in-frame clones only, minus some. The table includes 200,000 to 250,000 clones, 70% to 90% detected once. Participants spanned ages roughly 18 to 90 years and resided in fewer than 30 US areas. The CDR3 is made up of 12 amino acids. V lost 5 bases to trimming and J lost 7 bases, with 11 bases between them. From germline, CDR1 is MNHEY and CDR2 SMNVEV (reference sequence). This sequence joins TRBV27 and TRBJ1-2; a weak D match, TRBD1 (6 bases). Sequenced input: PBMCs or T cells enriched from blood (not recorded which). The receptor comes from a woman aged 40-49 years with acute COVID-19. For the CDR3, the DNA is TGTGCCAGCAGTACAGGGTTTGGTGGCTACACCTTC. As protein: CASSTGFGGYTF.